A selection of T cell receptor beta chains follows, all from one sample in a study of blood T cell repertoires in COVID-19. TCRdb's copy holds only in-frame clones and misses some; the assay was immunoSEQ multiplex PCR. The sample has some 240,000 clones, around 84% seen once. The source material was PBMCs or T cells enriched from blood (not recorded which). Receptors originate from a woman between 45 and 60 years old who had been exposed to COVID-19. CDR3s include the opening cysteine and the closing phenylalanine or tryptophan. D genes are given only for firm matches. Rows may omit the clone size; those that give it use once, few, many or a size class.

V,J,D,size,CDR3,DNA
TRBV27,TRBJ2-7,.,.,CASSLNFLQGYEQYF,TGTGCCAGCAGTTTAAACTTTTTACAGGGTTACGAGCAGTACTTC
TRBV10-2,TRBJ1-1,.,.,CASQTGNTEAFF,TGCGCCAGCCAGACAGGGAACACTGAAGCTTTCTTT
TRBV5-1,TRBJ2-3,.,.,CASRASHPGDTQYF,TGCGCCAGCAGGGCCTCCCACCCTGGAGATACGCAGTATTTT
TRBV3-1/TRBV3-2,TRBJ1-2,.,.,CASSQGSAIDYTF,TGTGCCAGCAGCCAAGGCAGCGCTATAGACTACACCTTC
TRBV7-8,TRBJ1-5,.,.,CASSLDSRFNQPQHF,TGTGCCAGCAGCTTAGATTCCAGGTTTAATCAGCCCCAGCATTTT
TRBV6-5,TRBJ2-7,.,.,CASSQTDEQYF,TGTGCCAGCTCGCAAACGGACGAGCAGTACTTC
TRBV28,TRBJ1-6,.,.,CASGRGTYNSPLHF,TGTGCCAGCGGAAGGGGAACCTATAATTCACCCCTCCACTTT
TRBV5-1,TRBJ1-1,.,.,CASSFQGTEAFF,TGCGCCAGCAGCTTTCAGGGCACTGAAGCTTTCTTT
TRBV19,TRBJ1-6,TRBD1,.,CASSFQGENSPLHF,TGTGCCAGTAGTTTCCAGGGGGAGAATTCACCCCTCCACTTT
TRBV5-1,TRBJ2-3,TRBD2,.,CASSLSGGAVDTQYF,TGCGCCAGCAGCCTAAGCGGGGGGGCCGTAGATACGCAGTATTTT
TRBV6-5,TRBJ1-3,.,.,CASSPGQTGNTIYF,TGTGCCAGCAGCCCAGGACAGACGGGAAACACCATATATTTT
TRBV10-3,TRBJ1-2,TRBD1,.,CATPRQGSFYGYTF,TGTGCCACTCCCCGACAGGGATCCTTTTATGGCTACACCTTC
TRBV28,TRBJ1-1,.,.,CASTIRERFEAFF,TGTGCCAGCACCATTCGGGAGCGGTTTGAAGCTTTCTTT
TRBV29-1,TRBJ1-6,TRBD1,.,CSVEETGGSPLHF,TGCAGCGTTGAAGAGACAGGGGGATCACCCCTCCACTTT
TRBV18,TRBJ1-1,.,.,CASSPLGARATEAFF,TGTGCCAGCTCACCATTAGGGGCCAGGGCCACTGAAGCTTTCTTT
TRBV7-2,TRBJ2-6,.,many,CASSLETGVAANVLTF,TGTGCCAGCAGCCTTGAAACAGGAGTTGCGGCCAACGTCCTGACTTTC
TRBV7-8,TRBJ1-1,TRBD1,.,CASRLTTGVNEAFF,TGTGCCAGCAGGCTCACGACAGGGGTTAATGAAGCTTTCTTT
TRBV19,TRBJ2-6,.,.,CASRGSGGANVLTF,TGTGCCAGTCGCGGGTCGGGTGGGGCCAACGTCCTGACTTTC
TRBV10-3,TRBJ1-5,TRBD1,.,CAISAGTENQPQHF,TGTGCCATCAGTGCCGGGACAGAGAATCAGCCCCAGCATTTT
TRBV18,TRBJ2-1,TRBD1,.,CASSPSRTGFDDFF,TGTGCCAGCTCACCATCCCGGACAGGGTTCGATGACTTCTTC
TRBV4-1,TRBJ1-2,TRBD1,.,CASSQVGTASGGYTF,TGCGCCAGCAGCCAAGTGGGGACAGCCTCGGGTGGCTACACCTTC
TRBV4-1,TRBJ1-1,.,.,CASSQGPLGDTEAFF,TGCGCCAGCAGCCAAGGCCCTTTAGGGGACACTGAAGCTTTCTTT
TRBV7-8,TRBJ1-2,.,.,CASSLGGRVSGYTF,TGTGCCAGCAGCTTAGGGGGCAGGGTCAGTGGCTACACCTTC
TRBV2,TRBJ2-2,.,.,CASSGWTVGELFF,TGTGCCAGCAGTGGGTGGACTGTCGGGGAGCTGTTTTTT
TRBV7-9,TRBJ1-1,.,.,CASSLSAGTEAFF,TGTGCCAGCAGCTTATCGGCGGGCACTGAAGCTTTCTTT
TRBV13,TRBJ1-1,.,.,CASSPRSTEAFF,TGTGCCAGCAGCCCGAGGTCGACTGAAGCTTTCTTT
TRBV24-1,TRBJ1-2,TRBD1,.,CATSDLGDRRYGYTF,TGTGCCACCAGTGATCTAGGGGACAGGAGGTATGGCTACACCTTC
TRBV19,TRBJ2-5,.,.,CASSIDDGETQYF,TGTGCCAGTAGTATAGATGACGGGGAGACCCAGTACTTC
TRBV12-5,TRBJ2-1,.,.,CASSRVYNEQFF,TGTGCTAGTTCCCGGGTTTACAATGAGCAGTTCTTC
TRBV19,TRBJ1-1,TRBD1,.,CASSIGRGLAAFF,TGTGCCAGTAGTATAGGAAGGGGGCTCGCCGCTTTCTTT
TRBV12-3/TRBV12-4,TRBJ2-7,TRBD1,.,CASSDRGYEQYF,TGTGCCAGCAGCGACAGGGGTTACGAGCAGTACTTC
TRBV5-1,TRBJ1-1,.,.,CASSLDGGGSEAFF,TGCGCCAGCAGCTTGGACGGCGGCGGATCCGAAGCTTTCTTT
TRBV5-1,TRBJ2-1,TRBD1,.,CASSKGTGPGNEQFF,TGCGCCAGCAGCAAAGGGACAGGCCCAGGGAATGAGCAGTTCTTC
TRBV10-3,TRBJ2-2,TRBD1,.,CAIGQGKNTGELFF,TGTGCCATCGGACAGGGAAAGAACACCGGGGAGCTGTTTTTT
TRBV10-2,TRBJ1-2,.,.,CASSEATNYGYTF,TGCGCCAGCAGTGAGGCGACTAACTATGGCTACACCTTC
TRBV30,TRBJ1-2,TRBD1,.,CAWSVAGGHTF,TGTGCCTGGAGTGTAGCAGGGGGTCACACCTTC
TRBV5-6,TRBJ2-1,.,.,CASSLAGGNEQFF,TGTGCCAGCAGCTTGGCCGGGGGAAATGAGCAGTTCTTC
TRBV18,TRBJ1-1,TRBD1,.,CASSPTRGTGGMNTEAFF,TGTGCCAGCTCACCAACCCGGGGGACAGGCGGTATGAACACTGAAGCTTTCTTT
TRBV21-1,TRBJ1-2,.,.,CASSISTGNYGYTF,TGTGCCAGCAGCATCTCCACAGGGAACTATGGCTACACCTTC
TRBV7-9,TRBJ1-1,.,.,CASSLADRLNTEAFF,TGTGCCAGCAGCTTAGCCGACAGGCTGAACACTGAAGCTTTCTTT
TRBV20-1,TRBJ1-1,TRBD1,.,CSAGPGQGSFF,TGCAGTGCTGGGCCGGGACAGGGGAGTTTCTTT
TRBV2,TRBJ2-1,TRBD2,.,CASPTSGGADSEQFF,TGTGCCAGCCCCACTAGCGGGGGGGCCGATAGTGAGCAGTTCTTC
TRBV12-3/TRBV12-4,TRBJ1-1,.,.,CASSLDSNTEAFF,TGTGCCAGCAGTCTGGACAGTAACACTGAAGCTTTCTTT
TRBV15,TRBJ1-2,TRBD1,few,CATSDTGTGNQAF,TGTGCCACCAGCGATACCGGGACAGGAAACCAGGCCTTC
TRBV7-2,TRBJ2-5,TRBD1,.,CASSSPGQGRETQYF,TGTGCCAGCAGCTCACCGGGACAGGGCCGGGAGACCCAGTACTTC
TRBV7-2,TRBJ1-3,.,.,CASRRSSGNTIYF,TGTGCCAGCAGGAGATCCTCTGGAAACACCATATATTTT
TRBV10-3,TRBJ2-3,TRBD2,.,CAISESIAGGTDTQYF,TGTGCCATCAGTGAATCCATAGCGGGGGGCACAGATACGCAGTATTTT
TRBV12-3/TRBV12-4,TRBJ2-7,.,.,CASSSKYEQYF,TGTGCCAGCAGTTCAAAATACGAGCAGTACTTC
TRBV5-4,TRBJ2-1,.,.,CASSLTRGSYNEQFF,TGTGCCAGCAGCCTAACTCGAGGCTCCTACAATGAGCAGTTCTTC
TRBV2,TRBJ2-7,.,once,CASSDPLGGGYEQYF,TGTGCCAGCAGTGATCCCTTGGGAGGGGGATACGAGCAGTACTTC
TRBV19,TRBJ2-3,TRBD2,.,CASYSSGPSSTDTQYF,TGTGCCAGTTACTCTAGCGGGCCATCTAGCACAGATACGCAGTATTTT
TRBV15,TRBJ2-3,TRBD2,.,CATTKLGRGATDTQYF,TGTGCCACCACCAAATTGGGGCGGGGGGCTACAGATACGCAGTATTTT
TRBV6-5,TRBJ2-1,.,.,CASSPQNEQFF,TGTGCCAGCAGCCCCCAAAATGAGCAGTTCTTC
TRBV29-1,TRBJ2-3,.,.,CSVGTGTTLDTQYF,TGCAGCGTGGGGACCGGGACAACCCTAGATACGCAGTATTTT
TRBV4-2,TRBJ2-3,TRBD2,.,CASSQGALAGGYTDTQYF,TGTGCCAGCAGCCAAGGGGCTCTAGCGGGGGGGTACACAGATACGCAGTATTTT